Detailed here is one T cell receptor (beta chain). The antigen is unknown. The data are from a study of monozygotic twins with inflammatory bowel disease. The CDR3 is made up of 14 amino acids. Study-wide findings and caveats: Twins with IBD had fewer clonotypes in common with others than healthy twins, particularly during disease activity.

Incorporation of UMIs carrying a 6-nucleotide sample barcode was performed by template switching. TCRalpha and TCRbeta cDNA went through nested PCRs of roughly 17 and 9 cycles, two in total. Reanalyzing the 5' RACE reads, TCRdb keeps one entry per CDR3 protein, without DNA. There are hundreds of thousands of distinct CDR3 sequences in the sample, with roughly 2.3% held by the top ten. The V gene is TRBV12-3 or TRBV12-4, the J gene TRBJ2-7; lacking DNA, the TRBD1 call made by TCRdb goes unchecked. The TCR was taken from a human donor with ulcerative colitis or Crohn's disease, or a healthy co-twin of an affected twin (not recorded which). The sample comprised blood. CDR3 loop: CASSPGDRGYEQYF.